What follows is one TCR beta chain and its context. The data stem from a study of blood T cell repertoires in COVID-19. Study summary: COVID-19 samples from acute and convalescent phases originated in the United States, Italy and Spain.

Clones were sequenced by immunoSEQ multiplex PCR, and TCRdb holds only the in-frame ones, with some missing. The table records around 78,000 clones, around 89% of them present only once. The CDR3 has 18 amino acids. V lost 6 bases and J lost 8, with 32 bases in between. Germline CDR1 SGHNT, CDR2 YYREEE (reference sequence). This TCR came from a woman between 50 and 59 years old with acute COVID-19. Material: PBMCs or T cells enriched from blood (not recorded which). This sequence joins TRBV5-4 and TRBJ1-2; a possible D gene is TRBD1 (5 bases). CDR3 in DNA: TGTGCCAGCACCTCCTCACCCGGGGGGTCTCAGGGCCGGGGAGGCTACACCTTC. The encoded protein is CASTSSPGGSQGRGGYTF.